Detailed here is one T cell receptor (beta chain). The germline gives CDR1 SGHAT, CDR2 FQNNGV. Trimming removed 4 bases from V and 13 bases from J, with 17 bases in between. CDR3 length: 13 amino acids. This record comes from a study of T cells in Graves' hyperthyroidism and ophthalmopathy. Authors of the study amplified TCR beta CDR3 regions from RNA transcripts. HTBI primers were used for first-round RT-PCR of the TCR CDR3. Using its own MiXCR run on the multiplex PCR reads, TCRdb lists one record per CDR3 protein. Here the sample spans approximately 100,000 distinct CDR3 sequences, roughly 39% being singletons.

This clonotype was sampled from a woman in her twenties or thirties with Graves' hyperthyroidism. V and J are TRBV11-2 and TRBJ1-5; possibly TRBD1 for D (6 bases). The material sequenced was peripheral blood or thyroid tissue (not recorded which). The DNA of the CDR3 is TGTGCCAGCAGCTCGGGGGGCCGGGATTCTCAGCATTTT. It translates to CASSSGGRDSQHF.